The 20 T cell receptor beta chains below were found in one sample sequenced in a study of shared clonotypes between healthy human individuals. Sequenced by immunoSEQ multiplex PCR; TCRdb stores in-frame clones only, minus some. Among over 1.4 million clones listed, roughly 95% were seen once. Material for sequencing was naive CD4+ T cells sorted from blood. Stated subset: CD45RA+ positively selected. The source is a man aged 25 to 40 in good health.

The chain joins TRBV5-1 to TRBJ1-1; no reliable D call. CDR1 SGHRS and CDR2 YFSETQ come from the germline V gene. Between the trimmed V and J ends, which lost 0 bases and 0 bases, there was a span of 6 bases. This CDR3 region has 14 residues. The CDR3 loop is CASSLEVMNTEAFF. CDR3 DNA sequence: TGCGCCAGCAGCTTGGAGGTTATGAACACTGAAGCTTTCTTT.

The chain couples TRBV9 to TRBJ2-1; tentative D call: TRBD1 (6 bases). This CDR3 is 17 amino acids long. CDR1 SGDLS and CDR2 YYNGEE come from the germline V gene. The V end was cut by 0 bases, the J end by 5 bases, with 18 bases between. The chain's CDR3 is CASSVGTNPTGHNEQFF. CDR3 sequence (DNA): TGTGCCAGCAGCGTAGGGACCAACCCCACAGGGCACAATGAGCAGTTCTTC.

This CDR3 reads CASSLWGDEQYF. The CDR3 DNA follows: TGTGCCAGCAGCTTGTGGGGAGACGAGCAGTACTTC. The J gene is TRBJ2-7, the V gene TRBV5-6; the D gene is possibly TRBD2 (5 bases). CDR1 SGHDT and CDR2 YYEEEE come from the germline V gene. The V and J ends lost 1 base and 5 bases respectively, with 7 bases between them. There are 12 residues in the CDR3.

This rearrangement joins TRBV5-5 to TRBJ2-5; 7 nucleotides line up with TRBD2. Germline V lookup: CDR1 SGHKS, CDR2 YYEKEE (reference sequence). CDR3 length equals 14 residues. The junction had 6 bases not matched to a gene; V was cut back by 5 bases and J by 2 bases. CDR3 DNA: TGTGCCAGCAGTCAAGTGGGGGGGCAAGAGACCCAGTACTTC. Its protein is CASSQVGGQETQYF.

V usage is TRBV28 and J usage is TRBJ1-4, with D possibly matching TRBD1 (5 bases). Trimming removed 6 bases at V and 0 bases at J, with 14 bases between. CDR1 MDHEN and CDR2 SYDVKM come from the germline V gene. The CDR3 is 16 residues long. The CDR3 loop reads CASSGAGRPTNEKLFF. CDR3 DNA sequence: TGTGCCAGCAGCGGAGCGGGGCGCCCAACTAATGAAAAACTGTTTTTT.

This chain links TRBV6-5 with TRBJ2-7; 12 positions match TRBD2. Germline CDR1 reads MNHEY; CDR2 reads SVGAGI. V dropped 6 bases and J dropped 7; count of bases not matched to a gene: 10. The CDR3 loop spans 15 amino acids. Written as DNA, the CDR3 is TGTGCCAGCAGACAGAATCTAGCGGGAGGGCCGGAGCAGTACTTC. This sequence encodes CASRQNLAGGPEQYF.

This rearrangement joins TRBV11-2 to TRBJ2-2, with D possibly being TRBD1 (6 bases). Germline V gives CDR1 SGHAT, CDR2 FQNNGV. The CDR3 spans 14 residues. V lost 6 bases to trimming and J lost 5 bases, with 13 bases between them. The CDR3 nucleotides are TGTGCCAGCAGGATACGAACAGGGACCGGGGAGCTGTTTTTT. Amino acid sequence: CASRIRTGTGELFF.

The V and J genes are TRBV18 and TRBJ2-4; TRBD2 matches at 13 bases. Germline assignment: CDR1 KGHSH and CDR2 LQKENI. This CDR3 contains 15 residues. Unmatched junction bases numbered 2, after V lost 2 bases and J lost 7 bases. The CDR3 here is CASSPGTSGINIQYF. The CDR3 bases are TGTGCCAGCTCACCAGGGACTAGCGGGATCAACATTCAGTACTTC.

V usage is TRBV11-2 and J usage is TRBJ2-1; 14 bases agree with TRBD2. V trimming: 1 base; J trimming: 7 bases; junction bases outside the gene matches: 9. The CDR3 is 18 residues long. Germline V CDR1 and CDR2: SGHAT, FQNNGV. This CDR3 is CASSLGGTSGRGRNEQFF. The CDR3 coding sequence is TGTGCCAGCAGCTTAGGTGGGACTAGCGGGAGAGGGAGGAATGAGCAGTTCTTC.

The chain couples TRBV13 to TRBJ1-2; no clear D. Trimming removed 2 bases at V and 2 bases at J, with 9 bases between. The germline gives CDR1 PRHDT, CDR2 FYEKMQ (reference sequence). The CDR3 runs to 14 residues. DNA of the CDR3: TGTGCCAGCAGCTTAAGCGAACAGAACTATGGCTACACCTTC. As protein: CASSLSEQNYGYTF.

The J gene is TRBJ2-7, the V gene TRBV7-2; D ambiguous. The CDR3 loop spans 12 amino acids. V lost 8 bases and J 4 bases, leaving 12 bases between the germline ends. Germline-derived CDR1 and CDR2 are SGHTA and FQGNSA. The CDR3 DNA sequence: TGTGCCAGCCAAAGGGATCAATACGAGCAGTACTTC. The encoded protein is CASQRDQYEQYF. Combining the CDR3 with reference TRBV7-2 and TRBJ2-7 gives the whole variable domain GAGVSQSPSNKVTEKGKDVELRCDPISGHTALYWYRQSLGQGLEFLIYFQGNSAPDKSGLPSDRFSAERTGGSVSTLTIQRTQQEDSAVYLCASQRDQYEQYFGPGTRLTVT.

The sample holds one count of this clone. This chain joins TRBV19 and TRBJ2-2; D might be TRBD2 (6 bases). The CDR3 runs to 13 residues. The V end was cut by 6 bases, the J end by 6 bases, with 11 bases between. The V gene's germline CDR1 is LNHDA and CDR2 SQIVND (reference sequence). CDR3 residues: CASRRAGSGELFF. CDR3 DNA sequence: TGTGCCAGTAGGCGGGCGGGGTCCGGGGAGCTGTTTTTT.

This clone showed up just once. The V and J genes are TRBV5-4 and TRBJ1-2; 10 nucleotides align to TRBD1. The J segment lost 2 bases and the V segment lost 3 bases, leaving 7 bases of the junction unmatched. Germline V gene lookup returns CDR1 SGHNT and CDR2 YYREEE (reference sequence). The CDR3 totals 16 residues. The CDR3 reads CASSYRPGQGNYGYTF. CDR3 nucleotide sequence: TGTGCCAGCAGCTATCGACCGGGACAGGGGAACTATGGCTACACCTTC.

J is TRBJ2-7 and V is TRBV28, with TRBD1 as a possible D gene (5 bases). The CDR3 is made up of 15 amino acids. CDR1 and CDR2 from the germline V gene are MDHEN and SYDVKM. The ends were cut back, 8 bases at V and 0 bases at J, with 17 bases in the middle. The CDR3 sequence: CASYSYSTVSYEQYF. The CDR3 DNA follows: TGTGCCAGCTACTCCTACTCGACAGTCTCCTACGAGCAGTACTTC.

This clone showed up just a few times. The CDR3: CAYRVGLGQPQHF. CDR3 in DNA: TGTGCCTATAGGGTGGGATTGGGTCAGCCCCAGCATTTT. The rearrangement joins TRBV6-1 to TRBJ1-5; D gene unclear. The germline gives CDR1 MNHNS, CDR2 SASEGT. The CDR3 has 13 amino acids. V was clipped by 11 bases and J by 6 bases, with 17 bases between them.

V is TRBV6-4 and J is TRBJ2-3; 7 bases match TRBD1. V was clipped by 4 bases and J by 0 bases; unmatched bases: 4. The CDR3 has 15 amino acids. The V gene's germline CDR1 is MRHNA and CDR2 SNTAGT. The CDR3 DNA sequence: TGTGCCAGCAGTGCGGGACAGAAAAGCACAGATACGCAGTATTTT. Its translation is CASSAGQKSTDTQYF.

This chain connects TRBV10-1 to TRBJ2-3, with 9 bases that match TRBD2. V gave up 2 bases and J gave up 11 bases; unmatched junction bases: 17. CDR3 length: 17 amino acids. Germline values: CDR1 WNHNN, CDR2 SYGVQD (reference sequence). As DNA, the CDR3 is TGCGCCAGCAGTGAGAAGGGAGTGCGGGAGGGCCTCTTCGTGCAGTATTTT. Translation gives CASSEKGVREGLFVQYF.

The CDR3 coding sequence is TGTGCCAGTTCAGGTCGGCGGAAACTGTTTTTT. Its translation: CASSGRRKLFF. The rearrangement links TRBV21-1 to TRBJ1-4. TRBV21-1 is assigned pseudogene status. The CDR3 runs to 11 residues.

This clone was observed once. The CDR3 nucleotides are TGTGCCAGCAGGCGCCGCCCCGGGGCGGGAGATAATGAAAAACTGTTTTTT. Protein product: CASRRRPGAGDNEKLFF. The rearrangement uses TRBV27 and TRBJ1-4; perhaps TRBD1 as D (5 bases). V was clipped by 6 bases and J by 4 bases, with 21 bases between them. Germline CDR1 MNHEY, CDR2 SMNVEV (reference sequence). The CDR3 length is 17 residues. The entire variable domain, with the rest obtained from reference TRBV27 and TRBJ1-4, is as follows: EAQVTQNPRYLITVTGKKLTVTCSQNMNHEYMSWYRQDPGLGLRQIYYSMNVEVTDKGDVPEGYKVSRKEKRNFPLILESPSPNQTSLYFCASRRRPGAGDNEKLFFGSGTQLSVL.

The chain is built from TRBV25-1 and TRBJ2-1; the D gene could be TRBD1 or TRBD2 (5 bases each). Per germline, CDR1 MGHDK and CDR2 SYGVNS. This CDR3 spans 13 amino acids. Trimming took off 6 bases at V and 9 bases at J, with 15 bases between the two ends. CDR3 amino acids: CASRNDYGGEQFF. The DNA for the CDR3 is TGTGCCAGCAGGAACGACTATGGGGGTGAGCAGTTCTTC.